The T cell receptor beta chain described here comes from a study of shared T cell receptors in the human thymus (TCRdb year 2021). Describing the broader study: The study investigated the way shared, self-reactive T-cell receptor alpha chains are produced in the human thymus.

Libraries were constructed by the immunoSEQ multiplex PCR assay. TCRdb took over this immuneACCESS table, retaining in-frame rearrangements with V and J assigned. Such tables are incomplete; in checked studies, under half of the missing clones stem from an unresolved V gene, and the remainder is unexplained. The sample table shows over 650,000 clones, and around 87% are seen once. In total, the top ten clones hold just under 0.0095% of the sample. About this clone itself: The clone's antigen remains unknown. No much larger clonotype is one base removed from it; base qualities were not supplied.

Including the terminal cysteine and phenylalanine, the CDR3 comprises 17 residues. Only the CDR3 portion is preserved as DNA: 51 bases, with reading frame beginning at the first base. Compared with germline, V lacks 5 bases and J lacks 4 bases; bases without a gene match: 8. As encoded in the germline V gene, CDR1 is ENHRY while CDR2 is SYGVKD. Separately, the same data were catalogued under a study of human thymus T cells. The second investigation adds: In Finland, the donors were immunologically healthy infants who were having open corrective cardiac surgery for congenital heart defects. The thymus tissue came from surgical resects taken out during corrective cardiac surgery. Both the thymic and the peripheral blood repertoires appeared to show biased V and J gene segment usage. Highly overlapping thymic TCR repertoires among unrelated individuals were reported in the related research. The study characterized TCR alpha and beta repertoires from under 10 infant thymus samples and a few related peripheral blood samples. The cohort included six male and a couple of female infants, with donor ages spanning 7 to 244 days. Thymocytes were freed from the tissue by mechanical means and kept at -70 degrees C as pellets of about 8.5-34 million cells. A QIAsymphony instrument was used to extract genomic DNA from frozen cell pellets. The immunoSEQ multiplex PCR assay was used to amplify the TCRB and TCRAD loci from a standardized amount of quality-controlled genomic DNA. The amplicons covered the V(D)J region and were long enough to include the CDR3 and to identify the V and J genes. The amplicons were sequenced on an Illumina platform via the commercial immunoSEQ service. Corrections for primer bias and sequencing errors followed previously described methods, while TCRAD and TCRB definitions were based on the IMGT database. Analysis of the repertoires was done with immunoSEQ Analyzer 3.0 and VDJTools and included basic statistics, V/J segment usage, diversity estimates, rarefaction and pairwise overlap. Diversity was estimated using the Chao1, ChaoE, Efron-Thisted, Shannon and inverse Simpson indices, and was also estimated on datasets down-sampled to the size of the smallest sample. Repertoire overlap was assessed by strict matching of CDR3 nucleotide sequence, V gene and J gene, and clustering was done by Jaccard-based multidimensional scaling. On average, thymus samples gave roughly 740,000 unique TCRB clonotypes, whereas blood samples gave around 84,000.

The sequence derives from a boy under two years old with a congenital heart defect. Donor details come from another sample of the same person, matched by shared clones. The sample comprised thymocytes. The sequence links TRBV10-3 to TRBJ2-1; 13 nucleotides in the junction match TRBD2. The CDR3 loop reads CAISSTSGRDRYNEQFF. The DNA sequence is TGTGCCATCAGTTCAACTAGCGGGAGGGATAGATACAATGAGCAGTTCTTC.